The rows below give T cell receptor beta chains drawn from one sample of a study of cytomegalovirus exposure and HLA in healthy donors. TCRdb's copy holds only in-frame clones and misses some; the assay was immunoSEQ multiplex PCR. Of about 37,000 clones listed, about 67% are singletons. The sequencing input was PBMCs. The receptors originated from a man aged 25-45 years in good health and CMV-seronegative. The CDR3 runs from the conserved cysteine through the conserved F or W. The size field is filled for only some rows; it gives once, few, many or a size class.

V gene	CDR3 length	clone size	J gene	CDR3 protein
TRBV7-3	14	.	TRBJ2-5	CASSQGDSGETQYF
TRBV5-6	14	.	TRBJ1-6	CASSWTEVHSPLHF
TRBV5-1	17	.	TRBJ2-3	CASSLPGTAGGSDTQYF
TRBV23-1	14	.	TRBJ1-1	CASGRRGENTEAFF
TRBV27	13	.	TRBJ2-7	CASRKDRVREQYF
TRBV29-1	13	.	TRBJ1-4	CSAQTEGREKLFF
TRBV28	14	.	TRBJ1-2	CASSLTGNNYGYTF
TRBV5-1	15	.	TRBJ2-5	CASSLAGGPWETQYF
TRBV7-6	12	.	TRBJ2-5	CASSLSGETQYF
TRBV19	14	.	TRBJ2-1	CASSLASGSNEQFF
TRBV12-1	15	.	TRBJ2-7	CASSMRGARTYEQYF
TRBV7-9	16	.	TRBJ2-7	CASSSPLAGGPHEQYF
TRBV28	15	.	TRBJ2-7	CASSLASGRVYEQYF
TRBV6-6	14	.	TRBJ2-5	CASSYRQGRETQYF
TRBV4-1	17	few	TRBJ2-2	CASSQVGTTRLGGELFF
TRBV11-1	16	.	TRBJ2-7	CASSATGTSGDYEQYF